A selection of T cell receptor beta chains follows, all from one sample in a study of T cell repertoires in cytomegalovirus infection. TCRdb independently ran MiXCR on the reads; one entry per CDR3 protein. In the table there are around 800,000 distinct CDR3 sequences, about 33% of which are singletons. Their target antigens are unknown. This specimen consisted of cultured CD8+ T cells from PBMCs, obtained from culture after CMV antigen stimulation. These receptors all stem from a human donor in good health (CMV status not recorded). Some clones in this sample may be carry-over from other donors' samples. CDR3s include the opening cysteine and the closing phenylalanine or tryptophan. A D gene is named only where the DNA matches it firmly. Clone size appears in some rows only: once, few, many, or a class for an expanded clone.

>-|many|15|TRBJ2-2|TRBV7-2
TGTGCCAGCACTAAAACAGGGTATAACACCGGGGAGCTGTTTTTT
CASTKTGYNTGELFF
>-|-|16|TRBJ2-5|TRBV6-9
TGTGCCAGCAGTTATCCCGGGACGATTACACAAGAGACCCAGTACTTC
CASSYPGTITQETQYF
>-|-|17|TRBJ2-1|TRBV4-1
TGCGCCAGCAGCCGGGAAGCGGGACATAATCTTAACAATGAGCAGTTCTTC
CASSREAGHNLNNEQFF
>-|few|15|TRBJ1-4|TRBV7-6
TGTGCCAGCAGCTTATTGCCGGACAAACTCGAAAAACTGTTTTTT
CASSLLPDKLEKLFF
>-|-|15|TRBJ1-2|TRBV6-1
TGTGCCAGCAGTGCAAGTCCCGGGACGGTCTATGGCTACACCTTC
CASSASPGTVYGYTF
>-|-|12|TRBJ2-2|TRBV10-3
TGTGCCATCAGTGAGTCGAAGGGGGAGCTGTTTTTT
CAISESKGELFF
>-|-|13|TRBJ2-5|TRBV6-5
TGTGCCAGCAGAGTGGCCCAAGGGGAGACCCAGTACTTC
CASRVAQGETQYF
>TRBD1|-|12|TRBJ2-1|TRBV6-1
TGTGCCAGCAGCGGGGACAGCTATGAGCAGTTCTTC
CASSGDSYEQFF
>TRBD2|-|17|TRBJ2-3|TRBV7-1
TGTGCCAGCAGCTCCCGGGGACTAGCGGGAGACACAGATACGCAGTTTTTT
CASSSRGLAGDTDTQFF
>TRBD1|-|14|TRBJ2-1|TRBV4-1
TGCGCCAGCAGCCAGGGACAGGGAAACAATGAGCAGTTCTTC
CASSQGQGNNEQFF
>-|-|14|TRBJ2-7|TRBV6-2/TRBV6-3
TGTGCCAGCAGTTACGCTGGCGGACCCTACGAGCAGTACTTC
CASSYAGGPYEQYF
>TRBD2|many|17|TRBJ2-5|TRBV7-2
TGTGCCAGCAGCTTACGGCTAGCGGGGGGGCCTTGGGAGACCCAGTACTTC
CASSLRLAGGPWETQYF
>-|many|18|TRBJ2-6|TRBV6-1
TGTGCCAGCAGTGAAGTCAGGAGATACATTTCTGGGGCCAACGTCCTGACTTTC
CASSEVRRYISGANVLTF
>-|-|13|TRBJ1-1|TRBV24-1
TGTGCCACCAGCGGCGGTGAGGGACTTGAAGCTTTCTTT
CATSGGEGLEAFF
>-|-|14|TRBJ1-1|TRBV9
TGTGCCAGCAGCGGTCTTCAGGGTAACACTGAAGCTTTCTTT
CASSGLQGNTEAFF
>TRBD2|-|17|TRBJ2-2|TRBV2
TGTGCCAGCATCGGAGGACTAGCGGGGGGAAAAAAGGGGGAGCTGTTTTTT
CASIGGLAGGKKGELFF
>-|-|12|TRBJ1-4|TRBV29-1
TGCAGCGTTGGCGGGGGGCATGAAAAACTGTTTTTT
CSVGGGHEKLFF
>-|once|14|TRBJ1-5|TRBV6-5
TGTGCCAGCACCCCGGGACGGAACCGTCAGCCCCAGCATTTT
CASTPGRNRQPQHF
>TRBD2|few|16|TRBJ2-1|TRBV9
TGTGCCAGCAGCGCCCGACTAGCGGGGGGGAACAATGAGCAGTTCTTC
CASSARLAGGNNEQFF
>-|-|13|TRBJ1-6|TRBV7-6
TGTGCCAGCAGTCCCTCGTTTAATTCACCCCTCCACTTT
CASSPSFNSPLHF
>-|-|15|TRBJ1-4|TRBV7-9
TGTGCCAGCAGCCTACGGGTATCCTGGGATGAAAAACTGTTTTTT
CASSLRVSWDEKLFF
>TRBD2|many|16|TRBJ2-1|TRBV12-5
TGTGCTAGTGGTCCACCCGGGACTAGCAGGAACTATGAGCAGTTCTTC
CASGPPGTSRNYEQFF
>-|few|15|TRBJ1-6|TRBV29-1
TGCAGCGTTGAGCGGGGGGGCGCGGGTAATTCACCCCTCCACTTT
CSVERGGAGNSPLHF
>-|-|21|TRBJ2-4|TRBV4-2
TGTGCCAGCAGCCAAGATTTGGGGGGACAGGAAAGGAGACTAGCCCAAAACATTCAGTACTTC
CASSQDLGGQERRLAQNIQYF
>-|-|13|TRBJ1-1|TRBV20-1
TGCAGTGCTAGACTGGGACGGAACACTGAAGCTTTCTTT
CSARLGRNTEAFF
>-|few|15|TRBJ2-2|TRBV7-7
TGTGCTAGCAGCTTAGCAGGGGATAGGACCGGGGAGCTGTTTTTT
CASSLAGDRTGELFF
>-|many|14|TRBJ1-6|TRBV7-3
TGTGCCAGCAGCCCCGGACAGACTAATTCACCCCTCCACTTT
CASSPGQTNSPLHF
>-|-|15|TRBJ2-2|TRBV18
TGTGCCAGCTCACCGGGGCGGGGAAACACCGGGGAGCTGTTTTTT
CASSPGRGNTGELFF